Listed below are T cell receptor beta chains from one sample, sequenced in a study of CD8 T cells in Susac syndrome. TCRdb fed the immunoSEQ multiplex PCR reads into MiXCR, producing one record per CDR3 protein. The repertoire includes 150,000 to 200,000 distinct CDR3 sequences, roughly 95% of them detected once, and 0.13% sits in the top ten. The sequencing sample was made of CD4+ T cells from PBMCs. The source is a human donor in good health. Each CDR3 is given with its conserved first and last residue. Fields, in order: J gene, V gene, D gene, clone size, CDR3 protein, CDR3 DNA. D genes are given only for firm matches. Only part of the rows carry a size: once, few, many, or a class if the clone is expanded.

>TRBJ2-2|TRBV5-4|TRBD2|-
CASSLVSGTNTGELFF
TGTGCCAGCAGCTTAGTGAGCGGGACGAACACCGGGGAGCTGTTTTTT
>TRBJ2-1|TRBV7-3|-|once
CASSPMGAAREQFF
TGTGCCAGCAGCCCCATGGGGGCGGCCCGCGAGCAGTTCTTC
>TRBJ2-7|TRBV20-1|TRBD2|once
CSAGKSGGAYEQYF
TGCAGTGCTGGAAAGAGCGGGGGGGCCTACGAGCAGTACTTC
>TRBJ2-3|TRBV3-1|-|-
CASSQAATDTQYF
TGTGCCAGCAGCCAAGCGGCCACAGATACGCAGTATTTT
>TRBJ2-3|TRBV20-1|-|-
CSAHLPGGRTDTQYF
TGCAGTGCGCACCTTCCGGGGGGCCGGACAGATACGCAGTATTTT
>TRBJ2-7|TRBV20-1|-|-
CSASARKGSYEQYF
TGCAGTGCTAGTGCACGGAAGGGCTCCTACGAGCAGTACTTC
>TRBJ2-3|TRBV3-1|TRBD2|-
CASSQGTSGGGQLDTQYF
TGTGCCAGCAGCCAAGGGACTAGCGGGGGCGGCCAATTAGATACGCAGTATTTT
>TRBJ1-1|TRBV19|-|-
CATRPGEGEAFF
TGTGCCACTCGGCCCGGTGAAGGTGAAGCTTTCTTT
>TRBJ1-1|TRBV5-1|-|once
CASSVAGMNTEAFF
TGCGCCAGCAGCGTCGCGGGCATGAACACTGAAGCTTTCTTT
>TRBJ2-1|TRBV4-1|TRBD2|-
CASSQVGLVAGVWFF
TGCGCCAGCAGCCAAGTGGGTCTAGTAGCGGGGGTGTGGTTCTTC
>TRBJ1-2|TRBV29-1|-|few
CSVVPGDYGYTF
TGCAGCGTTGTTCCGGGGGACTATGGCTACACCTTC
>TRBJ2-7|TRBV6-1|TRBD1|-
CASTPGQASMGYEQYF
TGTGCCAGCACCCCAGGACAGGCTTCGATGGGATACGAGCAGTACTTC